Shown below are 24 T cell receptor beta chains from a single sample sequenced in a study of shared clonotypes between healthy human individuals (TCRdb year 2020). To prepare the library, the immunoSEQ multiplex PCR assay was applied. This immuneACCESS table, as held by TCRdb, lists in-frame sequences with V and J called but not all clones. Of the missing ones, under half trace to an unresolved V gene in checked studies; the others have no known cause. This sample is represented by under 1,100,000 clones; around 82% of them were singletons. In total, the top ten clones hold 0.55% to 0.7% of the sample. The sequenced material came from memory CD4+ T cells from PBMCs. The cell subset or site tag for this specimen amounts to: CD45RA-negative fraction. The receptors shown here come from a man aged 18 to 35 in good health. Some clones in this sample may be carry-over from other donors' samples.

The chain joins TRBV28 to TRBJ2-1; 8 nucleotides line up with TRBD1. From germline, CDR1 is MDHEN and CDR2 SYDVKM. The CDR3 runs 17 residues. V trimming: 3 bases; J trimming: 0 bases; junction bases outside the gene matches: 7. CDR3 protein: CASSFWQGAGSYNEQFF. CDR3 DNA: TGTGCCAGCAGTTTCTGGCAGGGGGCGGGCTCCTACAATGAGCAGTTCTTC.

CDR3 DNA sequence: TGTGCCAGCAGCCAAGGGTGGGAAACTGAGCAGTTCTTC. Encoded protein: CASSQGWETEQFF. The rearrangement uses TRBV14 and TRBJ2-1; no definite D call. Trimming took off 1 base at V and 9 bases at J, with 10 bases between the two ends. Germline assignment: CDR1 SGHDN and CDR2 FVKESK. CDR3 length: 13 amino acids.

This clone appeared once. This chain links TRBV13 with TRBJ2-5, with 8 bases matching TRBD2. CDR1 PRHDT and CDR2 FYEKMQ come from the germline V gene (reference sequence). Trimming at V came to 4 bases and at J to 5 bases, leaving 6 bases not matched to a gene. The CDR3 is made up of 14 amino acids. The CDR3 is CASSWSGSRETQYF. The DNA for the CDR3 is TGTGCCAGCAGCTGGAGCGGGAGTCGGGAGACCCAGTACTTC.

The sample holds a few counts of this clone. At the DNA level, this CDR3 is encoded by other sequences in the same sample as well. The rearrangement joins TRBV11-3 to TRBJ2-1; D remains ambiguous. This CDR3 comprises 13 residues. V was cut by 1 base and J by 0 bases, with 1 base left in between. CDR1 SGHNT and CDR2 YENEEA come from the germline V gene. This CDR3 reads CASSLVSYNEQFF. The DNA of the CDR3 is TGTGCCAGCAGCTTAGTCTCCTACAATGAGCAGTTCTTC.

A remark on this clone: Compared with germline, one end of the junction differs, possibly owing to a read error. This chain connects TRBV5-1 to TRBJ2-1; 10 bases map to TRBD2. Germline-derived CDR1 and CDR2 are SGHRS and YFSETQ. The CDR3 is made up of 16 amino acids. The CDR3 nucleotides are TGCGCCAGCAGCTTGCCCGCTAGCGGGAGTTACAGTGAGCAGTTCTTC. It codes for CASSLPASGSYSEQFF.

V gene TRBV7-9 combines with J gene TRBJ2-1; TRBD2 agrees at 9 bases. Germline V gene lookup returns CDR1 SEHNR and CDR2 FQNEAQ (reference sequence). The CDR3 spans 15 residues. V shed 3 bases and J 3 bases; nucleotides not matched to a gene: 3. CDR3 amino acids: CASSLTSGDYNEQFF. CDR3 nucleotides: TGTGCCAGCAGCTTGACTAGCGGAGACTACAATGAGCAGTTCTTC. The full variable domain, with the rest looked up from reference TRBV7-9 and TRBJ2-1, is DTGVSQNPRHKITKRGQNVTFRCDPISEHNRLYWYRQTLGQGPEFLTYFQNEAQLEKSRLLSDRFSAERPKGSFSTLEIQRTEQGDSAMYLCASSLTSGDYNEQFFGPGTRLTVL.

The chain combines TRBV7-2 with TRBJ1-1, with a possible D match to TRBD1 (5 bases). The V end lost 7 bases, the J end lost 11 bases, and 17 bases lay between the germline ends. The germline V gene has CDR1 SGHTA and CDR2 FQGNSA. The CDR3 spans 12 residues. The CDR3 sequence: CASTLRGGLAFF. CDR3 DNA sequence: TGTGCCAGCACCCTGAGGGGAGGTTTGGCTTTCTTT.

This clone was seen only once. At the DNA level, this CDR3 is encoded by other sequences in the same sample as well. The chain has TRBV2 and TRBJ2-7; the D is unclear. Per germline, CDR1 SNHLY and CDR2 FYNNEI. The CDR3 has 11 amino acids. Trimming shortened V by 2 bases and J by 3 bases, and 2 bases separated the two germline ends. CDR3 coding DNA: TGTGCCAGCAGTGAATTCTACGAGCAGTACTTC. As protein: CASSEFYEQYF.

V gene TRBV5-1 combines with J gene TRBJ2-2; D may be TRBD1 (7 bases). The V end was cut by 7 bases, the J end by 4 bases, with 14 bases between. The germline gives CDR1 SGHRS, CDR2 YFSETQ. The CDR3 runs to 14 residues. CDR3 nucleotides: TGCGCCAGCGGAGGGGGCGCGGGCACCGGGGAGCTGTTTTTT. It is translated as CASGGGAGTGELFF.

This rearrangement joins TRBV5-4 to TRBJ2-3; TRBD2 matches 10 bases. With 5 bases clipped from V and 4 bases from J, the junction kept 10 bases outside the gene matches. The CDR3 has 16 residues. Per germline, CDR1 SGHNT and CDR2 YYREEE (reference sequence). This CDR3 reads CASRGGELAGSDTQYF. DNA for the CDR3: TGTGCCAGCAGGGGGGGGGAACTAGCGGGATCAGATACGCAGTATTTT.

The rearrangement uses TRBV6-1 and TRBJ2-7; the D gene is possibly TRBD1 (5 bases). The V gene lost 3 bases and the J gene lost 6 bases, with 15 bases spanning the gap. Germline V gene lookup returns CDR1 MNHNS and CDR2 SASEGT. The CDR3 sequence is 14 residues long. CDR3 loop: CASSDLWQGSEQYF. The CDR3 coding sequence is TGTGCCAGCAGTGACTTGTGGCAGGGCTCCGAGCAGTACTTC.

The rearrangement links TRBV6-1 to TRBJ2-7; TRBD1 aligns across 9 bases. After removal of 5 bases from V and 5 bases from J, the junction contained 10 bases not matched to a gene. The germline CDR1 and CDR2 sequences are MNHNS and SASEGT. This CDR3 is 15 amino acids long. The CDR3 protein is CASSPRAGTGHEQYF. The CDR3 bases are TGTGCCAGCAGTCCCCGGGCCGGGACAGGGCACGAGCAGTACTTC.

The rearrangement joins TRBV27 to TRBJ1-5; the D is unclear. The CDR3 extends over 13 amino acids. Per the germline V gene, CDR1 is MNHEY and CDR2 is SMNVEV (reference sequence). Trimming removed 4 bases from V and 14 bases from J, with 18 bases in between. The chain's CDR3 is CASSSQPPRCKHF. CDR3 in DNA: TGTGCCAGCAGTTCACAACCGCCGCGGTGCAAGCATTTT.

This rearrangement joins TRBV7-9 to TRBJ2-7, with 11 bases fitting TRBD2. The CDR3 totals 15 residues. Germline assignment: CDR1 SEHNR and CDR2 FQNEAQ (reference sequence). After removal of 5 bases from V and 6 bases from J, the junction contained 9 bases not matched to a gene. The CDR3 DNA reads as TGTGCCAGCAGCGGTAGCGGGAGGGCCCCTTCCGAGCAGTACTTC. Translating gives CASSGSGRAPSEQYF.

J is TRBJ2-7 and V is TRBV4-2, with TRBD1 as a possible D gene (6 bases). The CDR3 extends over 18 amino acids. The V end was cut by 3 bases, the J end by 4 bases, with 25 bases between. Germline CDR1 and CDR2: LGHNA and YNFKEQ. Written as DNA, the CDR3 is TGTGCCAGCAGCCAGAGCCCATCACCTGGACAGAGAACATACGAGCAGTACTTC. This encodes CASSQSPSPGQRTYEQYF.

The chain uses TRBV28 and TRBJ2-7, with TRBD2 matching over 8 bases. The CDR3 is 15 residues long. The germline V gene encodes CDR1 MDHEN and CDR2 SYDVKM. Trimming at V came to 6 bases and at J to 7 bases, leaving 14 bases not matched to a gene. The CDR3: CASSVPGGVEGEQYF. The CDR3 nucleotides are TGTGCCAGCAGCGTACCCGGGGGGGTGGAAGGGGAGCAGTACTTC.

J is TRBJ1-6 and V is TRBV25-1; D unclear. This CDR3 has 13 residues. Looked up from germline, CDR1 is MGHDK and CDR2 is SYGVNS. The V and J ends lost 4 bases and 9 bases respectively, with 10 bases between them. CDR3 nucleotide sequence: TGTGCCAGCAGTGGCACAATAGGTTCACCCCTCCACTTT. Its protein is CASSGTIGSPLHF.

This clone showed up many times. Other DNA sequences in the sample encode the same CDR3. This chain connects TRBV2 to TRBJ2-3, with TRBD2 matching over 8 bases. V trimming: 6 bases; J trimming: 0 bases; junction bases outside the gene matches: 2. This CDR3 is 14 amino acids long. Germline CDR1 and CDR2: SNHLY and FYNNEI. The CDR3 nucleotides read TGTGCCAGCAGGAGCGGGAGCAGCACAGATACGCAGTATTTT. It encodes CASRSGSSTDTQYF.

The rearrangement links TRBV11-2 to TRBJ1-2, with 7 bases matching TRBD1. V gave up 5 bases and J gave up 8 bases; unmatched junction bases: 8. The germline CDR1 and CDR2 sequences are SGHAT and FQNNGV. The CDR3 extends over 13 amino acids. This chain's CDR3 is CASSPQGGVGYTF. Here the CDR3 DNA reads TGTGCCAGCAGCCCCCAGGGGGGTGTGGGCTACACCTTC.

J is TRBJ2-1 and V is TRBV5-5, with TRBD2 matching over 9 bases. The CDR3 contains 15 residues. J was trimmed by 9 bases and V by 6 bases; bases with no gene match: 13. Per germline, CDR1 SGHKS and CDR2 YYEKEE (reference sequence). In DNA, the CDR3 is TGTGCCAGCACCCTGGTAGCGGGAGCAGAGGGTGAGCAGTTCTTC. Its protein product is CASTLVAGAEGEQFF.

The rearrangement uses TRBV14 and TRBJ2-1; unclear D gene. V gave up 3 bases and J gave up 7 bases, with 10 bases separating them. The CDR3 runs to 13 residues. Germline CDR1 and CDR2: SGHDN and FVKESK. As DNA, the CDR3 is TGTGCCAGCAGCCACCCCAGCAGGAATGAGCAGTTCTTC. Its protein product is CASSHPSRNEQFF.

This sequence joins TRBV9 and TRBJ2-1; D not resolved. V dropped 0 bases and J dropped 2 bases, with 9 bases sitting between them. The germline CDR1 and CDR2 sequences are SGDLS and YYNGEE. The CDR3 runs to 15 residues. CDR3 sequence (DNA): TGTGCCAGCAGCGTAGCCCCTGCGACCTACAATGAGCAGTTCTTC. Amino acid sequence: CASSVAPATYNEQFF.

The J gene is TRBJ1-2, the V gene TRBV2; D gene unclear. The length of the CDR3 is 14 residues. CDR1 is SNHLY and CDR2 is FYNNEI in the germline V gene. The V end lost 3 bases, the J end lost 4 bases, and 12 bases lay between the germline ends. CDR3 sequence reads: CASSDQAGSYGYTF. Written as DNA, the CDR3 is TGTGCCAGCAGTGATCAGGCCGGCTCCTATGGCTACACCTTC.

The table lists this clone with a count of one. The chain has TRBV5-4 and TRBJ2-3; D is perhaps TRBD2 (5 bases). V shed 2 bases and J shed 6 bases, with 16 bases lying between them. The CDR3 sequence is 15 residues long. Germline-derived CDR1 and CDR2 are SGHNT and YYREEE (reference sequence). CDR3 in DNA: TGTGCCAGCAGCTTATTGGCGGGTACTACGGATACGCAGTATTTT. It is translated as CASSLLAGTTDTQYF. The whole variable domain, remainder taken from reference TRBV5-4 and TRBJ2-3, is ETGVTQSPTHLIKTRGQQVTLRCSSQSGHNTVSWYQQALGQGPQFIFQYYREEENGRGNFPPRFSGLQFPNYSSELNVNALELDDSALYLCASSLLAGTTDTQYFGPGTRLTVL.